The 32 T cell receptor beta chains listed next were all sequenced from one sample in a study of identical twins. TCRdb used MiXCR to reprocess the 5' RACE reads, holding one entry per CDR3 protein. The sample records around 280,000 distinct CDR3 sequences, more than 6.5% being singletons. The sample also formed part of further work on yellow fever vaccine responses in identical twins.

Specimen: memory (CD45RO+) T cells sorted from blood. The receptors come from a woman aged 18-29 years in good health.

The chain recombines TRBV6-1 with TRBJ2-1; D is undetermined. The CDR3 sequence is 11 residues long. The V end lost 7 bases, the J end lost 9 bases, and 10 bases lay between the germline ends. Per germline, CDR1 MNHNS and CDR2 SASEGT. CDR3 in DNA: TGTGCCAGCATTGGGGTGCGTGAGCAGTTCTTC. Translating it yields CASIGVREQFF.

This clonotype was counted a few times. The chain recombines TRBV6-5 with TRBJ2-1; a possible D gene is TRBD2 (5 bases). V was shortened by 0 bases and J by 11 bases, with 17 bases between the two germline ends. The CDR3 has 15 amino acids. Looked up from germline, CDR1 is MNHEY and CDR2 is SVGAGI. This CDR3 is CASSYSFVQRGKQFF. Here the CDR3 DNA reads TGTGCCAGCAGTTACTCGTTTGTACAGAGAGGGAAGCAGTTCTTC.

This clonotype was counted ten times or more. The V call is TRBV10-3, the J call TRBJ2-3, with D unresolved. The CDR3 length is 16 residues. V was shortened by 7 bases and J by 2 bases, with 19 bases between the two germline ends. Germline V lookup: CDR1 ENHRY, CDR2 SYGVKD. The CDR3 DNA is TGTGCCATCATGGCTAGGAGCAACCTACTCACAGATACGCAGTATTTT. Amino acid sequence: CAIMARSNLLTDTQYF.

This clonotype was observed at least ten times. The rearrangement links TRBV29-1 to TRBJ1-3, with unresolved D. The CDR3 totals 12 residues. CDR1 is SQVTM and CDR2 is ANQGSEA in the germline V gene. The V end lost 5 bases, the J end lost 0 bases, and 5 bases lay between the germline ends. The CDR3 coding sequence is TGCAGCGTTAAGCCCTCTGGAAACACCATATATTTT. Protein: CSVKPSGNTIYF.

V usage is TRBV5-1 and J usage is TRBJ2-5; 7 nucleotides line up with TRBD2. Germline CDR1 is SGHRS and CDR2 is YFSETQ. V shed 5 bases and J 4 bases; nucleotides not matched to a gene: 14. This CDR3 comprises 16 residues. The DNA for the CDR3 is TGCGCCAGCAGTCCCAGTTTCAGCGGGGATGCAGAGACCCAGTACTTC. Its protein is CASSPSFSGDAETQYF.

This clonotype was seen more than once but under ten times. V usage is TRBV6-5 and J usage is TRBJ1-2, with D perhaps TRBD1 (5 bases). Trimming cost V 6 bases and J 5 bases, with 19 bases left between them. This CDR3 comprises 15 residues. Per the germline V gene, CDR1 is MNHEY and CDR2 is SVGAGI. Here the CDR3 reads CASSYNRSPLYGYTF. In DNA, the CDR3 is TGTGCCAGCAGCTATAACAGGAGCCCATTATATGGCTACACCTTC.

This clonotype was found a few times. The chain recombines TRBV29-1 with TRBJ2-7, with a tentative D call TRBD2 (6 bases). CDR1 is SQVTM, CDR2 ANQGSEA, per germline. The CDR3 is 12 residues long. V lost 0 bases, J lost 12 bases, and 15 bases lay in between. CDR3 bases: TGCAGCGTTGAAGAGGGAGCGGAGGGTCGGTACTTC. It specifies CSVEEGAEGRYF.

This clonotype was recorded at least ten times. This chain links TRBV7-8 with TRBJ2-1; the match to TRBD1 covers 7 bases. Germline V CDR1 and CDR2: SGHVS, FQNEAQ. The CDR3 runs 13 residues. The ends lost 7 bases at V and 8 bases at J; junction bases unmatched: 8. Here the CDR3 reads CASTLDRTHEQFF. CDR3 bases: TGTGCCAGCACCCTGGACAGGACCCATGAGCAGTTCTTC.

This clonotype appeared many times. The chain joins TRBV21-1 to TRBJ2-2; the DNA was not compared with TRBD1, the D call given in the table. TRBV21-1 is a documented pseudogene. The CDR3 is made up of 15 amino acids. In DNA form, the CDR3 reads TGTGCCAGCAGCAAATTTTGCAGGGGGACCGGGGAGCTGTTTTTT. The encoded protein is CASSKFCRGTGELFF.

This clonotype has a count of ten or more. The chain links TRBV5-6 to TRBJ2-1; possibly TRBD1 for D (6 bases). CDR3 size: 14 residues. The V end was cut by 3 bases, the J end by 8 bases, with 15 bases between. The germline CDR1 and CDR2 sequences are SGHDT and YYEEEE. The chain's CDR3 is CASSSPRGNDEQFF. CDR3 coding DNA: TGTGCCAGCAGCTCGCCCAGGGGTAACGATGAGCAGTTCTTC.

This clonotype was observed many times. The V call is TRBV24-1, the J call TRBJ2-2; no clear D. CDR3 size: 15 residues. The germline V gene encodes CDR1 KGHDR and CDR2 SFDVKD. V was shortened by 3 bases and J by 3 bases, with 10 bases between the two germline ends. The CDR3 DNA reads as TGTGCCACCAGTGATCGGACGGATTACACCGGGGAGCTGTTTTTT. This sequence encodes CATSDRTDYTGELFF.

This clonotype occurred a few times. This chain joins TRBV2 and TRBJ1-3; unclear D gene. Trimming pared 3 bases from V and 7 bases from J, leaving 7 bases between. The V gene's germline CDR1 is SNHLY and CDR2 FYNNEI. This CDR3 is 12 amino acids long. Here the CDR3 DNA reads TGTGCCAGCAGTGAGGGGTGGAACACCATATATTTT. This sequence encodes CASSEGWNTIYF. Filled out from reference TRBV2 and TRBJ1-3, the complete variable domain reads EPEVTQTPSHQVTQMGQEVILRCVPISNHLYFYWYRQILGQKVEFLVSFYNNEISEKSEIFDDQFSVERPDGSNFTLKIRSTKLEDSAMYFCASSEGWNTIYFGEGSWLTVV.

This clonotype was seen at least ten times. The gene calls are TRBV5-1 and TRBJ1-1, with 8 bases aligning to TRBD1. Germline CDR1 reads SGHRS; CDR2 reads YFSETQ. This CDR3 spans 17 amino acids. Trimming took 4 bases from V and 1 from J; bases not matched to a gene: 12. CDR3 sequence reads: CASSLGTGNTWNTEAFF. In nucleotides, the CDR3 is TGCGCCAGCAGCCTCGGGACAGGCAATACCTGGAACACTGAAGCTTTCTTT.

In its sample, this clonotype was seen many times. This chain joins TRBV12-3 or TRBV12-4 and TRBJ2-2, with TRBD2 matching over 8 bases. V gave up 6 bases and J gave up 1 base; unmatched junction bases: 4. The CDR3 is 15 amino acids. CDR3 coding DNA: TGTGCCAGCAGCTTAACTAGCGGGAACACCGGGGAGCTGTTTTTT. It specifies CASSLTSGNTGELFF.

The V call is TRBV27, the J call TRBJ2-2; D unresolved. The CDR3 spans 13 residues. CDR1 MNHEY and CDR2 SMNVEV come from the germline V gene (reference sequence). The germline V and J ends were trimmed by 5 bases and 0 bases, with 4 bases remaining between them. CDR3 in amino acids: CASSHTNTGELFF. CDR3 coding DNA: TGTGCCAGCAGTCACACGAACACCGGGGAGCTGTTTTTT.

This clonotype was seen only a few times. The chain links TRBV11-3 to TRBJ2-3, with D uncertain. V was shortened by 1 base and J by 3 bases, with 8 bases between the two germline ends. This CDR3 region has 14 residues. The germline CDR1 and CDR2 sequences are SGHNT and YENEEA. CDR3 protein: CASSLASKTDTQYF. The DNA for the CDR3 is TGTGCCAGCAGCTTAGCTTCAAAGACAGATACGCAGTATTTT.

The rearrangement uses TRBV7-9 and TRBJ1-1, with no clear D. CDR1 and CDR2 from the germline V gene are SEHNR and FQNEAQ (reference sequence). Deletions cut 3 bases from V and 5 bases from J, with 13 bases between. The CDR3 has 14 residues. The CDR3 here is CASSLSGVGTEAFF. CDR3 in DNA: TGTGCCAGCAGCTTGAGCGGGGTAGGGACTGAAGCTTTCTTT.

This clonotype showed up many times. The CDR3 protein is CASSQGGLLLEQFF. The CDR3 DNA is TGTGCCAGCAGCCAAGGAGGACTACTTTTGGAGCAGTTCTTC. V is TRBV4-2 and J is TRBJ2-1, with D possibly TRBD2 on 6 matching bases. The V gene's germline CDR1 is LGHNA and CDR2 YNFKEQ. The CDR3 totals 14 residues. Trimming took off 1 base at V and 10 bases at J, with 14 bases between the two ends.

This clonotype was seen a handful of times. This chain links TRBV5-1 with TRBJ2-1; TRBD2 aligns across 11 bases. This CDR3 has 16 amino acids. Germline values: CDR1 SGHRS, CDR2 YFSETQ. V gave up 3 bases and J gave up 3 bases; unmatched junction bases: 5. This CDR3 reads CASSWGGTSGYNEQFF. The CDR3 nucleotides read TGCGCCAGCAGCTGGGGGGGGACTAGCGGCTACAATGAGCAGTTCTTC.

The chain combines TRBV12-3 or TRBV12-4 with TRBJ1-6; D may be TRBD1 (5 bases). Trimming removed 6 bases at V and 3 bases at J, with 12 bases between. CDR3 size: 15 residues. CDR3 loop: CASRAAQDYNSPLHF. The CDR3 bases are TGTGCCAGCAGGGCGGCACAGGACTATAATTCACCCCTCCACTTT.

The chain is built from TRBV3-1 and TRBJ2-5, with D unclear. Germline-derived CDR1 and CDR2 are LGHDT and YNNKEL (reference sequence). The CDR3 runs 16 residues. V was pared by 2 bases and J by 0 bases, with 13 bases between. The CDR3, as DNA: TGTGCCAGCAGCCAATGGTTGGGCTTCAACCAAGAGACCCAGTACTTC. Amino acid sequence: CASSQWLGFNQETQYF.

This clonotype was observed at least ten times. The chain uses TRBV5-1 and TRBJ2-5; the match to TRBD2 covers 11 bases. This CDR3 is 16 amino acids long. CDR1 and CDR2 from the germline V gene are SGHRS and YFSETQ. V lost 3 bases and J lost 7; bases outside the gene matches: 11. As DNA, the CDR3 is TGCGCCAGCAGCTACGGACTAGCGGGTGAGGTTGGGACCCAGTACTTC. Translation gives CASSYGLAGEVGTQYF.

This clonotype was observed many times. The chain links TRBV6-4 to TRBJ2-1, with 8 bases identical to TRBD2. The CDR3 length is 13 residues. After removal of 2 bases from V and 6 bases from J, the junction contained 0 bases not matched to a gene. CDR1 MRHNA and CDR2 SNTAGT come from the germline V gene. The CDR3 sequence: CASSDGTSNEQFF. CDR3 sequence (DNA): TGTGCCAGCAGTGACGGGACTAGCAATGAGCAGTTCTTC.

This clonotype appeared many times. The V call is TRBV29-1, the J call TRBJ2-2; D is undetermined. Trimming took off 3 bases at V and 7 bases at J, with 6 bases between the two ends. The CDR3 runs to 11 residues. From germline, CDR1 is SQVTM and CDR2 ANQGSEA. The CDR3 bases are TGCAGCGTTGAGTCTATCGGGGAGCTGTTTTTT. It encodes CSVESIGELFF.

J is TRBJ1-2 and V is TRBV6-1; D remains unclear. Germline loops: CDR1 MNHNS, CDR2 SASEGT. The CDR3 has 14 amino acids. Trimming left V 3 bases short and J 2 bases short, with 10 bases between. The CDR3 nucleotides are TGTGCCAGCAGTGATCGGACCCCGAACTATGGCTACACCTTC. This codes for CASSDRTPNYGYTF.

The table lists this clonotype with a few counts. The chain couples TRBV19 to TRBJ2-1; 7 nucleotides agree with TRBD1. V trimming: 6 bases; J trimming: 0 bases; junction bases outside the gene matches: 5. Looked up from germline, CDR1 is LNHDA and CDR2 is SQIVND (reference sequence). The length of the CDR3 is 15 residues. CDR3 sequence reads: CASRSDRSSYNEQFF. The DNA for the CDR3 is TGTGCCAGTAGATCGGACAGGAGCTCCTACAATGAGCAGTTCTTC.

The chain couples TRBV20-1 to TRBJ2-1, with D tentatively TRBD2 (5 bases). This CDR3 is built from 11 residues. V lost 4 bases to trimming and J lost 8 bases, with 9 bases between them. Germline-derived CDR1 and CDR2 are DFQATT and SNEGSKA (reference sequence). CDR3 DNA sequence: TGCAGTGCTACCACGGAGGATGAGCAGTTCTTC. It specifies CSATTEDEQFF.

A few counts support this clonotype. The gene calls are TRBV18 and TRBJ2-2, with 11 bases fitting TRBD2. This CDR3 is 17 amino acids long. CDR1 and CDR2 from the germline V gene are KGHSH and LQKENI. V shed 5 bases, J shed 1 base, and the junction held 6 bases outside the gene matches. CDR3 residues: CASSAPGTSGNTGELFF. CDR3 coding DNA: TGTGCCAGCTCAGCCCCCGGGACTAGCGGGAACACCGGGGAGCTGTTTTTT. The full variable domain, rest sourced from reference TRBV18 and TRBJ2-2, is NAGVMQNPRHLVRRRGQEARLRCSPMKGHSHVYWYRQLPEEGLKFMVYLQKENIIDESGMPKERFSAEFPKEGPSILRIQQVVRGDSAAYFCASSAPGTSGNTGELFFGEGSRLTVL.

This clonotype was seen ten or more times. The chain combines TRBV7-2 with TRBJ2-1, with 8 nucleotides matching TRBD2. Germline CDR1 SGHTA, CDR2 FQGNSA. The CDR3 sequence is 15 residues long. With 2 bases clipped from V and 5 bases from J, the junction kept 5 bases outside the gene matches. The CDR3 is CASSLREGRNNEQFF. The CDR3 bases are TGTGCCAGCAGCTTACGGGAGGGCCGCAACAATGAGCAGTTCTTC.

This clonotype was seen only a few times. This chain uses TRBV5-1 with TRBJ2-2; possibly TRBD1 for D (6 bases). Looked up from germline, CDR1 is SGHRS and CDR2 is YFSETQ. Deletions cut 2 bases from V and 5 bases from J, with 16 bases between. The CDR3 has 16 amino acids. The DNA for the CDR3 is TGCGCCAGCAGCTTCTCTACGGGAAGGGGGACCGGGGAGCTGTTTTTT. Amino acids: CASSFSTGRGTGELFF.

V is TRBV12-3 or TRBV12-4 and J is TRBJ1-6; D might be TRBD1 (6 bases). With 11 bases removed from V and 6 bases from J, the gap between germline ends came to 26 bases. The CDR3 is 17 residues long. The chain's CDR3 is CARGPGRERGFNSPLHF. The CDR3 DNA is TGTGCCCGCGGCCCAGGGAGGGAGAGGGGGTTTAATTCACCCCTCCACTTT.

The chain joins TRBV20-1 to TRBJ1-2; D remains ambiguous. The CDR3 length is 13 residues. Germline CDR1 is DFQATT and CDR2 is SNEGSKA (reference sequence). Trimming took off 7 bases at V and 5 bases at J, with 17 bases between the two ends. The CDR3 loop is CSGPAGPTYGYTF. The CDR3 coding sequence is TGCAGTGGGCCGGCAGGCCCTACTTATGGCTACACCTTC.